The 27 T cell receptor beta chains listed next were all sequenced from one sample in a study of Ad26.COV2.S vaccination and SARS-CoV-2 variants. Treatment of the sample: around 19 received Ad26.COV2.S at low or high dose, single or two shots; about 5 received placebo; per-sample allocation not given. Each sample was drawn 63 days after the first injection (of vaccine or placebo). Sequencing used immunoSEQ multiplex PCR; TCRdb keeps in-frame clones, though not all of them. The sample consists of fewer than 800,000 clones, 89% of them appearing once. Sample: peripheral blood, taken in a trial of Ad26.COV2.S vaccine versus placebo. The receptor set was obtained from a person between 18 and 59 years old who received the Ad26.COV2.S COVID-19 vaccine or a placebo.

The genes are TRBV6-5 and TRBJ1-5; D call uncertain. Germline CDR1 MNHEY, CDR2 SVGAGI. V was trimmed by 5 bases and J by 2 bases, leaving 7 bases between them. This CDR3 has 13 residues. This chain's CDR3 is CASSTGRNQPQHF. The CDR3 nucleotides read TGTGCCAGCAGTACCGGGCGCAATCAGCCCCAGCATTTT.

In its sample, this clone was seen once. The rearrangement joins TRBV20-1 to TRBJ1-2; tentatively, D is TRBD1 (5 bases). The V and J ends lost 2 bases and 13 bases respectively, with 11 bases between them. The CDR3 is made up of 10 amino acids. Germline CDR1 is DFQATT and CDR2 is SNEGSKA (reference sequence). The CDR3 region is CSARIGGPTF. The CDR3 bases are TGCAGTGCTAGAATCGGGGGACCCACCTTC.

This rearrangement joins TRBV11-2 to TRBJ2-1; a weak D match, TRBD2 (5 bases). Germline assignment: CDR1 SGHAT and CDR2 FQNNGV. The CDR3 consists of 14 residues. Trimming stripped 1 base from V and 8 bases from J, with 12 bases between. DNA for the CDR3: TGTGCCAGCAGCTTAGTAGGCACGGGATATGAGCAGTTCTTC. It translates to CASSLVGTGYEQFF.

DNA for the CDR3: TGTGCCAGCAGCCCTACGAGGGTGGCTGGCTACACCTTC. It codes for CASSPTRVAGYTF. The rearrangement uses TRBV7-2 and TRBJ1-2; D gene uncertain. V dropped 5 bases and J dropped 7 bases, with 14 bases sitting between them. The germline CDR1 and CDR2 sequences are SGHTA and FQGNSA. The CDR3 is made up of 13 amino acids.

The chain uses TRBV30 and TRBJ1-2; D may be TRBD1 (6 bases). CDR1 GTSNPN and CDR2 SVGIG come from the germline V gene (reference sequence). The CDR3 has 14 residues. V lost 5 bases, J lost 4 bases, and 17 bases lay in between. CDR3 sequence (DNA): TGTGCCTGGGTCAACAGGGAAGGAGTCTATGGCTACACCTTC. It yields the protein CAWVNREGVYGYTF.

As for this clone: Other DNA sequences within the sample encode an identical CDR3. This chain joins TRBV7-9 and TRBJ2-7, with no clear D. Germline values: CDR1 SEHNR, CDR2 FQNEAQ (reference sequence). CDR3 length equals 12 residues. Trimming removed 3 bases from V and 2 bases from J, with 5 bases in between. The CDR3 region is CASSLDPYEQYF. The DNA of the CDR3 is TGTGCCAGCAGCTTGGACCCCTACGAGCAGTACTTC.

A note on this clone: Other DNA sequences of this sample code for an identical CDR3. This chain uses TRBV30 with TRBJ1-5; no reliable D call. Per germline, CDR1 GTSNPN and CDR2 SVGIG (reference sequence). The CDR3 runs 13 residues. The V end was cut by 0 bases, the J end by 3 bases, with 6 bases between. The CDR3 here is CAWSVRFNQPQHF. CDR3 in DNA: TGTGCCTGGAGTGTCCGGTTCAATCAGCCCCAGCATTTT.

This clone was seen just once. The chain has TRBV3-1 (or the pseudogene TRBV3-2) and TRBJ2-5; possibly TRBD2 for D (5 bases). The CDR3 runs to 13 residues. Germline CDR1 is LGHDT and CDR2 is YNNKEL (reference sequence). V was trimmed by 7 bases and J by 7 bases, leaving 16 bases between them. The CDR3 is CASISGSSGTQYF. In nucleotides, the CDR3 is TGTGCCAGCATCTCGGGGAGCTCGGGGACCCAGTACTTC.

V gene TRBV11-3 combines with J gene TRBJ2-7, with a possible D match to TRBD1 (5 bases). This CDR3 is built from 13 residues. Germline CDR1 is SGHNT and CDR2 is YENEEA. V was cut by 5 bases and J by 7 bases, with 15 bases left in between. The CDR3 spells CASSRKGSGEQYF. Here the CDR3 DNA reads TGTGCCAGCAGCCGTAAGGGCTCAGGGGAGCAGTACTTC. Full variable domain (remainder filled in from reference TRBV11-3 and TRBJ2-7): EAGVVQSPRYKIIEKKQPVAFWCNPISGHNTLYWYLQNLGQGPELLIRYENEEAVDDSQLPKDRFSAERLKGVDSTLKIQPAELGDSAVYLCASSRKGSGEQYFGPGTRLTVT.

The CDR3 loop reads CASSRTSGYEQYF. The CDR3 DNA sequence: TGTGCCAGCAGTAGGACTAGCGGCTACGAGCAGTACTTC. This chain links TRBV5-6 with TRBJ2-7, with 10 positions matching TRBD2. With 5 bases clipped from V and 3 bases from J, the junction kept 2 bases outside the gene matches. CDR1 is SGHDT, CDR2 YYEEEE, per germline. The CDR3 is made up of 13 amino acids.

The chain is built from TRBV2 and TRBJ1-5, with D possibly TRBD1 on 5 matching bases. Germline CDR1 is SNHLY and CDR2 is FYNNEI. Trimming removed 4 bases at V and 3 bases at J, with 7 bases between. The CDR3 has 13 residues. Written as DNA, the CDR3 is TGTGCCAGCAGTGGGGACGCCAATCAGCCCCAGCATTTT. Translated: CASSGDANQPQHF.

J is TRBJ2-2 and V is TRBV30; D ambiguous. The CDR3 sequence is 13 residues long. The germline gives CDR1 GTSNPN, CDR2 SVGIG (reference sequence). V lost 1 base, J lost 7 bases, and 10 bases lay in between. In DNA, the CDR3 is TGTGCCTGGAGTGCTAGGACGGACGGGGAGCTGTTTTTT. Translated: CAWSARTDGELFF.

The rearrangement links TRBV5-4 to TRBJ2-2; 9 bases line up with TRBD1. The CDR3 runs 14 residues. The V gene's germline CDR1 is SGHNT and CDR2 YYREEE (reference sequence). Trimming cost V 3 bases and J 4 bases; bases outside gene matches: 1. The CDR3 bases are TGTGCCAGCAGCTCGGGACAGGGCACCGGGGAGCTGTTTTTT. Amino acids: CASSSGQGTGELFF.

The V and J genes are TRBV4-2 and TRBJ1-1; no clear D gene. CDR1 and CDR2 from the germline V gene are LGHNA and YNFKEQ. This CDR3 spans 12 amino acids. V was clipped by 2 bases and J by 8 bases, with 9 bases between them. CDR3 amino acids: CASSQFRREAFF. In DNA, the CDR3 is TGTGCCAGCAGCCAATTTCGCAGGGAAGCTTTCTTT.

The chain employs TRBV5-1 and TRBJ2-6, with D maybe TRBD1 (5 bases). The CDR3 consists of 16 residues. Germline lookup yields CDR1 SGHRS and CDR2 YFSETQ. Trimming removed 6 bases from V and 0 bases from J, with 13 bases in between. CDR3 nucleotide sequence: TGCGCCAGCAACCCGGCCAGGGACTCTGGGGCCAACGTCCTGACTTTC. The encoded protein is CASNPARDSGANVLTF.

The sample holds one count of this clone. This chain connects TRBV2 to TRBJ2-1, with 7 nucleotides matching TRBD2. CDR1 and CDR2 (germline): SNHLY, FYNNEI. The CDR3 runs to 15 residues. Trimming at V came to 6 bases and at J to 2 bases, leaving 7 bases not matched to a gene. The DNA of the CDR3 is TGTGCCAGCAGCCGACTAGCCTCTCCCTACAATGAGCAGTTCTTC. This translates into CASSRLASPYNEQFF.

The chain has TRBV5-1 and TRBJ1-2; 8 bases are a match to TRBD1. The CDR3 length is 13 residues. Germline CDR1 and CDR2: SGHRS and YFSETQ. V gave up 4 bases and J gave up 5 bases; unmatched junction bases: 4. CDR3 coding DNA: TGCGCCAGCAGCCGGGACAGGAGTTATGGCTACACCTTC. It encodes CASSRDRSYGYTF.

This chain connects TRBV5-1 to TRBJ1-5, with a tentative D call TRBD1 (6 bases). Looked up from germline, CDR1 is SGHRS and CDR2 is YFSETQ. This CDR3 comprises 19 residues. The ends were cut back, 1 base at V and 0 bases at J, with 20 bases in the middle. The CDR3 DNA reads TGCGCCAGCAGCTTGCGTCCTCCGGGGGCGGGGGATAGCAATCAGCCCCAGCATTTT. It translates to CASSLRPPGAGDSNQPQHF. The full variable domain, rest sourced from reference TRBV5-1 and TRBJ1-5, is KAGVTQTPRYLIKTRGQQVTLSCSPISGHRSVSWYQQTPGQGLQFLFEYFSETQRNKGNFPGRFSGRQFSNSRSEMNVSTLELGDSALYLCASSLRPPGAGDSNQPQHFGDGTRLSIL.

This sequence joins TRBV3-1 (or the pseudogene TRBV3-2) and TRBJ2-7, with 7 bases fitting TRBD1. Germline V gene data show CDR1 as LGHDT and CDR2 as YNNKEL (reference sequence). The CDR3 spans 14 residues. The J segment lost 1 base and the V segment lost 8 bases, leaving 8 bases of the junction unmatched. The CDR3, as DNA: TGTGCCAGCTCTCAAAGACAGGGTTCCTACGAGCAGTACTTC. Residues: CASSQRQGSYEQYF.

This clone is a singleton in its sample. The chain recombines TRBV5-6 with TRBJ2-3; 11 nucleotides line up with TRBD2. V shed 2 bases, J shed 3 bases, and the junction held 8 bases outside the gene matches. The CDR3 is made up of 17 amino acids. Germline CDR1 SGHDT, CDR2 YYEEEE. The CDR3 spells CASSFILAGGDTDTQYF. The CDR3 bases are TGTGCCAGCAGCTTCATCTTAGCGGGAGGGGATACAGATACGCAGTATTTT. Full variable domain (rest looked up from reference TRBV5-6 and TRBJ2-3): DAGVTQSPTHLIKTRGQQVTLRCSPKSGHDTVSWYQQALGQGPQFIFQYYEEEERQRGNFPDRFSGHQFPNYSSELNVNALLLGDSALYLCASSFILAGGDTDTQYFGPGTRLTVL.

This chain joins TRBV19 and TRBJ2-5, with 7 bases fitting TRBD2. V trimming: 8 bases; J trimming: 3 bases; junction bases outside the gene matches: 9. This CDR3 is built from 14 residues. Germline values: CDR1 LNHDA, CDR2 SQIVND (reference sequence). The CDR3 loop is CASGEGPWEETQYF. Written as DNA, the CDR3 is TGTGCCAGTGGGGAGGGGCCCTGGGAAGAGACCCAGTACTTC. Based on the CDR3 plus reference TRBV19 and TRBJ2-5, the full variable domain is DGGITQSPKYLFRKEGQNVTLSCEQNLNHDAMYWYRQDPGQGLRLIYYSQIVNDFQKGDIAEGYSVSREKKESFPLTVTSAQKNPTAFYLCASGEGPWEETQYFGPGTRLLVL.

This sequence joins TRBV7-2 and TRBJ2-1; 10 bases line up with TRBD2. The CDR3 spans 14 residues. The V segment lost 6 bases and the J segment 3 bases; nucleotides outside the gene matches: 2. The V gene's germline CDR1 is SGHTA and CDR2 FQGNSA. CDR3 nucleotide sequence: TGTGCCAGCAGTCCTAGCGGGGGCTACAATGAGCAGTTCTTC. Amino acids: CASSPSGGYNEQFF.

A remark on this clone: The sample contains more than one DNA sequence encoding this CDR3. The chain carries TRBV3-1 (or the pseudogene TRBV3-2) and TRBJ1-5; 8 bases fit TRBD1. Trimming cost V 4 bases and J 0 bases; bases outside gene matches: 5. The CDR3 has 16 residues. Per germline, CDR1 LGHDT and CDR2 YNNKEL (reference sequence). CDR3 amino acids: CASSLGTGYSNQPQHF. DNA of the CDR3: TGTGCCAGCAGCCTCGGGACAGGTTATAGCAATCAGCCCCAGCATTTT.

V usage is TRBV2 and J usage is TRBJ2-3; a weak D match, TRBD2 (6 bases). Germline CDR1 and CDR2: SNHLY and FYNNEI. V was trimmed by 3 bases and J by 8 bases, leaving 12 bases between them. This CDR3 region has 13 residues. CDR3 sequence reads: CASSEVWGGTQYF. The CDR3 nucleotides are TGTGCCAGCAGTGAGGTCTGGGGAGGTACGCAGTATTTT.

V and J are TRBV5-1 and TRBJ2-1, with TRBD2 as a possible D gene (6 bases). Germline CDR1 is SGHRS and CDR2 is YFSETQ. The CDR3 runs 13 residues. V lost 4 bases and J 3 bases, leaving 8 bases between the germline ends. The CDR3 sequence: CASSRGLYNEQFF. Written as DNA, the CDR3 is TGCGCCAGCAGCCGGGGACTCTACAATGAGCAGTTCTTC.

This clone is a singleton in its sample. This chain joins TRBV5-4 and TRBJ1-5; TRBD1 is a possible D gene (5 bases). The germline V gene encodes CDR1 SGHNT and CDR2 YYREEE (reference sequence). The germline V and J ends were trimmed by 4 bases and 6 bases, with 11 bases remaining between them. CDR3 length equals 13 residues. The CDR3 reads CASSPDMGQPQHF. CDR3 nucleotides: TGTGCCAGCAGCCCGGACATGGGTCAGCCCCAGCATTTT.

The rearrangement links TRBV10-1 to TRBJ2-7; 10 bases are shared with TRBD2. This CDR3 has 15 amino acids. V shed 9 bases and J 5 bases; nucleotides not matched to a gene: 13. Germline V gene lookup returns CDR1 WNHNN and CDR2 SYGVQD (reference sequence). The CDR3 here is CASSPPAGGPHEQYF. CDR3 nucleotide sequence: TGCGCCAGTTCCCCTCCAGCGGGAGGGCCACACGAGCAGTACTTC.